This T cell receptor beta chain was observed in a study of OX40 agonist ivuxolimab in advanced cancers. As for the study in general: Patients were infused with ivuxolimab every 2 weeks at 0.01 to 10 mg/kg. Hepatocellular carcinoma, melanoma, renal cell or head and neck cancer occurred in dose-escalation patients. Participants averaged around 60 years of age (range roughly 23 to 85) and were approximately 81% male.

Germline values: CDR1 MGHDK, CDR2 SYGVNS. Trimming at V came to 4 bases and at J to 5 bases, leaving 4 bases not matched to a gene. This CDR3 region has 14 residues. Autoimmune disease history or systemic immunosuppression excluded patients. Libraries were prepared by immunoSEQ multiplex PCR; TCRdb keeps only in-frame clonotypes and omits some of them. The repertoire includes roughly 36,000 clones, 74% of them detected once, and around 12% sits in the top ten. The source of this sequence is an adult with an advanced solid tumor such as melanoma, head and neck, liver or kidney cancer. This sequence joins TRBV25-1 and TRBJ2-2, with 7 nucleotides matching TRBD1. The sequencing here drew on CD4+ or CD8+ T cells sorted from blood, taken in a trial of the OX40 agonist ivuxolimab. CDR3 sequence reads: CASSVDRLTGELFF. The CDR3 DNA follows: TGTGCCAGCAGTGTGGACAGGTTAACCGGGGAGCTGTTTTTT.